What follows are 24 T cell receptor beta chains derived from one specimen sequenced in a study of post-analysis software for immune sequencing data (dated by TCRdb to the mid-2010s). What the research found in general, with its limitations: Significantly higher frequencies in patients than in controls were found for about five TRBV segments, including TRBV5-6, TRBV5-1 and TRBV20-1.

Which antigens these TCRs recognize remains unknown. To prepare the library, PCR was applied. Instrument on record: Illumina HiSeq 2500. Unique molecular identifiers were incorporated into TCR beta cDNA libraries to reduce PCR and sequencing biases. TCRdb's own reprocessing of the public reads used fastp at Q25 and MiXCR and kept productive beta chains. Rows with one shared CDR3 protein collapse into an entry with the most common genes and DNA. A total of 600,000 to 750,000 distinct CDR3 sequences appear in this sample, approximately 59% of them only once. The ten top clones hold about 11% of the sample. The sequenced sample consisted of blood. Receptors were obtained from a girl between 2 and 10 years old with multiple sclerosis.

The chain joins TRBV19 to TRBJ2-1; D might be TRBD1 (7 bases). Trimming removed 10 bases at V and 7 bases at J, with 20 bases between. The CDR3 is 14 amino acids. The germline CDR1 and CDR2 sequences are LNHDA and SQIVND (reference sequence). CDR3 residues: CATKPRDSSNEQFF. The CDR3 DNA reads as TGTGCCACCAAACCGCGGGACAGCTCGAATGAGCAGTTCTTC. Full variable domain (remainder filled in from reference TRBV19 and TRBJ2-1): DGGITQSPKYLFRKEGQNVTLSCEQNLNHDAMYWYRQDPGQGLRLIYYSQIVNDFQKGDIAEGYSVSREKKESFPLTVTSAQKNPTAFYLCATKPRDSSNEQFFGPGTRLTVL.

The genes are TRBV20-1 and TRBJ2-7; 10 nucleotides agree with TRBD2. CDR3 length equals 15 residues. Per the germline V gene, CDR1 is DFQATT and CDR2 is SNEGSKA (reference sequence). V trimming: 2 bases; J trimming: 5 bases; junction bases outside the gene matches: 9. CDR3 sequence: CSARTRLAGGNEQYF. CDR3 in DNA: TGCAGTGCTAGAACAAGACTAGCGGGTGGGAACGAGCAGTACTTC.

This chain uses TRBV10-3 with TRBJ1-2; D is possibly TRBD1 (5 bases). V was clipped by 7 bases and J by 0 bases, with 30 bases between them. The CDR3 runs to 20 residues. Germline V lookup: CDR1 ENHRY, CDR2 SYGVKD. CDR3 region: CAINPISKRKTVQSNYGYTF. The CDR3 DNA sequence: TGTGCCATCAACCCGATATCAAAGAGAAAGACAGTCCAATCTAACTATGGCTACACCTTC.

The chain combines TRBV12-3 or TRBV12-4 with TRBJ2-3; the D is unclear. This CDR3 has 14 residues. Trimming cost V 5 bases and J 2 bases, with 11 bases left between them. The CDR3 loop reads CASSPGPLTDTQYF. In DNA form, the CDR3 reads TGTGCCAGCAGTCCTGGACCCCTCACAGATACGCAGTATTTT.

This clonotype was found a few times. This sequence joins TRBV7-9 and TRBJ2-5, with D perhaps TRBD1 (5 bases). CDR1 is SEHNR, CDR2 FQNEAQ, per germline (reference sequence). V was pared by 4 bases and J by 2 bases, with 17 bases between. The CDR3 is 16 amino acids. CDR3 sequence: CASSYSRAGLQETQYF. For the CDR3, the DNA is TGTGCCAGCAGCTACTCGCGCGCAGGGCTTCAAGAGACCCAGTACTTC.

V gene TRBV4-3 combines with J gene TRBJ1-4; TRBD1 matches at 8 bases. Germline CDR1 and CDR2: LGHNA and YSLEER. The trim removed 5 bases at V and 5 bases at J, leaving 7 bases unmatched. The CDR3 has 15 amino acids. CDR3 in DNA: TGCGCCAGCAGCTACCTCCGGGACAGGAATGAAAAACTGTTTTTT. It yields the protein CASSYLRDRNEKLFF.

This clonotype was counted only a few times. The chain joins TRBV5-1 to TRBJ2-5, with a possible D match to TRBD2 (6 bases). From germline, CDR1 is SGHRS and CDR2 YFSETQ. This CDR3 has 15 amino acids. V was shortened by 7 bases and J by 3 bases, with 19 bases between the two germline ends. The CDR3 is CASGVPGLPEETQYF. The CDR3 nucleotides read TGCGCCAGCGGGGTCCCGGGACTTCCTGAAGAGACCCAGTACTTC.

V is TRBV2 and J is TRBJ1-1, with a weak D call TRBD1 (5 bases). Germline V gene data show CDR1 as SNHLY and CDR2 as FYNNEI. Trimming left V 7 bases short and J 1 base short, with 10 bases between. CDR3 length: 13 residues. The CDR3 coding sequence is TGTGCCAGCACCAAGGGGAGGAACACTGAAGCTTTCTTT. As protein: CASTKGRNTEAFF.

The sample holds a few counts of this clonotype. This sequence joins TRBV5-5 and TRBJ2-7; 8 nucleotides match TRBD1. Per germline, CDR1 SGHKS and CDR2 YYEKEE (reference sequence). The CDR3 has 15 amino acids. J lost 0 bases, V lost 0 bases, and 2 bases had no gene match. Here the CDR3 reads CASSLAGTGSYEQYF. The CDR3 bases are TGTGCCAGCAGCTTGGCCGGGACAGGCTCCTACGAGCAGTACTTC.

The chain joins TRBV4-1 to TRBJ2-3, with D unclear. This CDR3 region has 15 residues. The ends were cut back, 1 base at V and 2 bases at J, with 10 bases in the middle. Germline V gene lookup returns CDR1 MGHRA and CDR2 YSYEKL. CDR3 loop: CASSQVLGLTDTQYF. The CDR3, as DNA: TGCGCCAGCAGCCAAGTACTTGGCCTCACAGATACGCAGTATTTT.

Concerning this clonotype itself: One junction end disagrees with the germline gene, perhaps due to a read error. V gene TRBV7-2 combines with J gene TRBJ2-7; 11 bases match TRBD1. CDR1 and CDR2 (germline): SGHTA, FQGNSA. This CDR3 has 16 residues. The CDR3 DNA follows: TGTGCCGGCAGCCCGGAGCCGGGACAGGGGGTTTACGAGCAGTACTTC. This sequence encodes CAGSPEPGQGVYEQYF.

The rearrangement links TRBV10-3 to TRBJ1-2, with 7 bases that match TRBD1. With 7 bases clipped from V and 2 bases from J, the junction kept 13 bases outside the gene matches. CDR3 size: 16 residues. Germline V gene data show CDR1 as ENHRY and CDR2 as SYGVKD. CDR3 DNA sequence: TGTGCCATCAACGAAGGGGGCGCAGGGGTCAACTATGGCTACACCTTC. Protein sequence: CAINEGGAGVNYGYTF.

In this sample, this clonotype turned up once. The rearrangement joins TRBV20-1 to TRBJ2-5; a weak D match, TRBD1 (5 bases). Germline CDR1 reads DFQATT; CDR2 reads SNEGSKA (reference sequence). CDR3 length equals 17 residues. Trimming took 6 bases from V and 0 from J, leaving 23 bases between them. The CDR3, as DNA: TGCAGTGCGAAGGTGGGGCCGATGGATGAGTACCAAGAGACCCAGTACTTC. Translation: CSAKVGPMDEYQETQYF.

This CDR3 is CSVGDLNSGANVLTF. The CDR3 DNA is TGCAGCGTGGGGGATTTGAACTCTGGGGCCAACGTCCTGACTTTC. The V and J genes are TRBV29-1 and TRBJ2-6; D is tentatively TRBD1 or TRBD2 (5 bases each). Germline V gives CDR1 SQVTM, CDR2 ANQGSEA. The CDR3 loop spans 15 amino acids. The V and J ends lost 6 bases and 0 bases respectively, with 12 bases between them.

The count of this clonotype is one. The J gene is TRBJ1-2, the V gene TRBV27, with D perhaps matching TRBD1 (6 bases). The V gene lost 5 bases and the J gene lost 2 bases, with 15 bases spanning the gap. This CDR3 is built from 15 residues. Germline V lookup: CDR1 MNHEY, CDR2 SMNVEV (reference sequence). The CDR3 DNA reads TGTGCCAGCAGTCCTGGGACAACGTCGAACTATGGCTACACCTTC. Translating it yields CASSPGTTSNYGYTF.

The CDR3 DNA is TGTGCCAGCAGCTCTTCTATCCCCAGGGGGGCCAACGTCCTGACTTTC. Translated: CASSSSIPRGANVLTF. The rearrangement links TRBV12-3 or TRBV12-4 to TRBJ2-6; D is ambiguous. V was clipped by 6 bases and J by 4 bases, with 16 bases between them. The CDR3 is 16 residues long.

This clonotype appeared a few times. The chain links TRBV5-6 to TRBJ2-1; D not certain. The CDR3 runs 14 residues. Germline CDR1 is SGHDT and CDR2 is YYEEEE. The V end was cut by 1 base, the J end by 8 bases, with 13 bases between. The CDR3 sequence: CASSLRRLTDEQFF. For the CDR3, the DNA is TGTGCCAGCAGCTTGAGGAGACTCACGGATGAGCAGTTCTTC. Together with reference TRBV5-6 and TRBJ2-1, the CDR3 gives the full variable domain: DAGVTQSPTHLIKTRGQQVTLRCSPKSGHDTVSWYQQALGQGPQFIFQYYEEEERQRGNFPDRFSGHQFPNYSSELNVNALLLGDSALYLCASSLRRLTDEQFFGPGTRLTVL.

This clonotype was seen more than once but under ten times. The V and J genes are TRBV29-1 and TRBJ2-5; 8 bases match TRBD2. Unmatched junction bases numbered 14, after V lost 0 bases and J lost 2 bases. This CDR3 has 18 amino acids. CDR1 is SQVTM and CDR2 is ANQGSEA in the germline V gene. The DNA of the CDR3 is TGCAGCGTTGAAGATGGGCTCGCTAGCGGGTTTGGTCAAGAGACCCAGTACTTC. This sequence encodes CSVEDGLASGFGQETQYF.

This clonotype has more than one count but fewer than ten. This chain joins TRBV5-4 and TRBJ2-1, with 9 bases fitting TRBD2. Germline V lookup: CDR1 SGHNT, CDR2 YYREEE (reference sequence). The CDR3 length is 16 residues. J was trimmed by 6 bases and V by 4 bases; bases with no gene match: 11. Written as DNA, the CDR3 is TGTGCCAGCAGCCCCACCCTGGGACTAGCAATCAATGAGCAGTTCTTC. Translating gives CASSPTLGLAINEQFF.

This chain joins TRBV11-1 and TRBJ2-7; no definite D call. The germline CDR1 and CDR2 sequences are SGHAT and FQDESV (reference sequence). V was pared by 2 bases and J by 1 base, with 6 bases between. The CDR3 extends over 13 amino acids. This chain's CDR3 is CASSLSLSYEQYF. DNA for the CDR3: TGTGCCAGCAGCTTAAGTTTATCCTACGAGCAGTACTTC.

V gene TRBV7-9 combines with J gene TRBJ2-7, with D uncertain. The DNA end favors TRBJ2-5, so the J call may be wrong. The CDR3 is made up of 13 amino acids. Germline lookup yields CDR1 SEHNR and CDR2 FQNEAQ (reference sequence). The CDR3 bases are TGTGCCAGCAGTTTTCCGTGGGGTGAGACCCAGTACTTC. It specifies CASSFPWGETQYF.

This chain connects TRBV29-1 to TRBJ1-1; TRBD1 agrees at 7 bases. The CDR3 has 12 amino acids. V trimming: 7 bases; J trimming: 5 bases; junction bases outside the gene matches: 7. Per germline, CDR1 SQVTM and CDR2 ANQGSEA. The CDR3 spells CSGTGTATEAFF. CDR3 coding DNA: TGCAGCGGGACCGGGACAGCGACTGAAGCTTTCTTT.

J is TRBJ1-2 and V is TRBV4-1; unclear D gene. The V end was cut by 3 bases, the J end by 6 bases, with 5 bases between. This CDR3 region has 11 residues. The germline CDR1 and CDR2 sequences are MGHRA and YSYEKL. CDR3 sequence (DNA): TGCGCCAGCAGCCATGAAAATGGCTACACCTTC. This gives the protein CASSHENGYTF.

The rearrangement uses TRBV20-1 and TRBJ2-1; 8 positions match TRBD2. CDR1 and CDR2 (germline): DFQATT, SNEGSKA (reference sequence). Trimming took 5 bases from V and 11 from J; bases not matched to a gene: 5. This CDR3 spans 11 amino acids. The CDR3: CSADGRAQQFF. The CDR3 nucleotides read TGCAGTGCTGACGGGAGGGCCCAGCAGTTCTTC.